Below, 27 T cell receptor beta chains from the same sample are listed, as sequenced in a study of monozygotic twins with inflammatory bowel disease. With the 5' RACE reads reprocessed, TCRdb shows one record per CDR3 protein and no DNA. Here the sample table reports about 440,000 distinct CDR3 sequences. Sequenced material: blood. The receptors were sampled from a human donor with ulcerative colitis or Crohn's disease, or a healthy co-twin of an affected twin (not recorded which).

The chain employs TRBV20-1 and TRBJ2-1. The CDR3 runs 14 residues. From germline, CDR1 is DFQATT and CDR2 SNEGSKA (reference sequence). This CDR3 is CSARGARSYNEQFF.

The genes are TRBV2 and TRBJ1-1. The CDR3 loop spans 13 amino acids. CDR1 is SNHLY, CDR2 FYNNEI, per germline. The CDR3 loop reads CASRVVVGTEAFF.

The rearrangement joins TRBV29-1 to TRBJ2-2; checking the TCRdb D call of TRBD1 is not possible without DNA. Per the germline V gene, CDR1 is SQVTM and CDR2 is ANQGSEA. CDR3 length: 14 residues. CDR3: CSVGGSGGTGELFF.

This rearrangement joins TRBV7-6 to TRBJ2-3. The CDR3 totals 15 residues. Germline loops: CDR1 SGHVS, CDR2 FNYEAQ. The CDR3 sequence is CASSLERTVTDTQYF. The whole variable domain, filled in from reference TRBV7-6 and TRBJ2-3, reads GAGVSQSPRYKVTKRGQDVALRCDPISGHVSLYWYRQALGQGPEFLTYFNYEAQQDKSGLPNDRFSAERPEGSISTLTIQRTEQRDSAMYRCASSLERTVTDTQYFGPGTRLTVL.

The chain couples TRBV30 to TRBJ1-6; TCRdb proposes TRBD1, but this gene call is untestable without DNA. Germline values: CDR1 GTSNPN, CDR2 SVGIG (reference sequence). This CDR3 comprises 15 residues. CDR3 protein: CAWSPTGANNSPLHF.

V and J are TRBV12-3 or TRBV12-4 and TRBJ1-3. The CDR3 spans 16 residues. CDR3 region: CASSEGRRNSGNTIYF.

This chain links TRBV5-4 with TRBJ1-3; with no DNA, the TCRdb D assignment of TRBD1 cannot be verified. The CDR3 spans 16 residues. Germline CDR1 SGHNT, CDR2 YYREEE (reference sequence). CDR3 sequence: CASSGGDRVSGNTIYF.

CDR3 residues: CSVEDRVYGYTF. The rearrangement links TRBV29-1 to TRBJ1-2. Germline CDR1 reads SQVTM; CDR2 reads ANQGSEA. The CDR3 runs to 12 residues.

The chain carries TRBV4-3 and TRBJ1-4; the TRBD1 assignment by TCRdb is unverifiable without DNA. There are 16 residues in the CDR3. Germline-derived CDR1 and CDR2 are LGHNA and YSLEER. The CDR3 protein is CASSQGNRGTNEKLFF.

CDR3 sequence reads: CASSKKRGVSDTQYF. The gene calls are TRBV27 and TRBJ2-3; absent DNA, TCRdb's TRBD2 call cannot be checked. The CDR3 is 15 residues long. In germline, CDR1 is MNHEY, CDR2 SMNVEV (reference sequence).

The CDR3 sequence: CASRKTTGRNTEAFF. The rearrangement uses TRBV2 and TRBJ1-1; TCRdb calls TRBD1, which cannot be checked without DNA. Germline CDR1 is SNHLY and CDR2 is FYNNEI. CDR3 length equals 15 residues.

This rearrangement joins TRBV7-9 to TRBJ2-5. Germline lookup yields CDR1 SEHNR and CDR2 FQNEAQ (reference sequence). The CDR3 consists of 14 residues. CDR3 amino acids: CASSLGVGQETQYF.

The gene calls are TRBV24-1 and TRBJ1-2. The germline V gene has CDR1 KGHDR and CDR2 SFDVKD. CDR3 length: 14 residues. The CDR3 loop is CATSDFRDNYGYTF.

The V and J genes are TRBV7-3 and TRBJ2-3. CDR1 SGHTA and CDR2 FQGTGA come from the germline V gene. The CDR3 loop spans 14 amino acids. The CDR3 here is CASSLAQGTDTQYF.

V usage is TRBV7-9 and J usage is TRBJ2-5; TCRdb returns TRBD1, unconfirmable since there is no DNA. The CDR3 loop spans 15 amino acids. Per germline, CDR1 SEHNR and CDR2 FQNEAQ (reference sequence). The CDR3 protein is CASSLTGLSQETQYF.

The genes are TRBV14 and TRBJ1-6; TCRdb proposes TRBD1, but this gene call is untestable without DNA. The CDR3 extends over 15 amino acids. Germline lookup yields CDR1 SGHDN and CDR2 FVKESK. The CDR3 sequence is CASSMDQGEDSPLHF.

The V and J genes are TRBV19 and TRBJ2-2; the TCRdb D gene call, TRBD1, has no DNA to confirm it. The CDR3 is made up of 16 amino acids. The germline V gene has CDR1 LNHDA and CDR2 SQIVND (reference sequence). The chain's CDR3 is CASSSIRDRGAGELFF.

V usage is TRBV27 and J usage is TRBJ2-7; TCRdb returns TRBD1, unconfirmable since there is no DNA. CDR3 size: 13 residues. Germline V gene data show CDR1 as MNHEY and CDR2 as SMNVEV (reference sequence). The CDR3 sequence is CASRTGGVNKQYF.

The chain's CDR3 is CASSPPGQMNTEAFF. V is TRBV6-1 and J is TRBJ1-1; as DNA is missing, the TRBD1 call by TCRdb cannot be tested. The CDR3 is 15 residues long. Germline CDR1 and CDR2: MNHNS and SASEGT.

The chain has TRBV7-8 and TRBJ1-5; the D call from TCRdb, TRBD1, cannot be confirmed without DNA. Germline V gene lookup returns CDR1 SGHVS and CDR2 FQNEAQ. This CDR3 contains 15 residues. Here the CDR3 reads CASSPDRVGNQPQHF.

The chain combines TRBV24-1 with TRBJ2-7; TCRdb designates TRBD1, a call that cannot be tested without DNA. The CDR3 is 14 residues long. Germline-derived CDR1 and CDR2 are KGHDR and SFDVKD. The CDR3 sequence is CATSDSDRSYEQYF.

The chain combines TRBV5-1 with TRBJ2-5; TCRdb's assignment of TRBD1 cannot be checked, as there is no DNA. Germline CDR1 is SGHRS and CDR2 is YFSETQ. This CDR3 has 14 residues. The chain's CDR3 is CASRTTGMKETQYF.

This chain connects TRBV6-2 or TRBV6-3 to TRBJ2-3; the TCRdb call, TRBD1, lacks DNA for checking. CDR3 length equals 14 residues. Germline CDR1 and CDR2: MNHEY and SVGEGT. CDR3 amino acids: CASSGRTSTDTQYF.

The CDR3 sequence: CASSNGGGMGTGELFF. V is TRBV6-2 or TRBV6-3 and J is TRBJ2-2; TCRdb gives TRBD2 as the D gene, but with no DNA this cannot be confirmed. In germline, CDR1 is MNHEY, CDR2 SVGEGT. The CDR3 extends over 16 amino acids.

This chain connects TRBV20-1 to TRBJ1-1. Germline CDR1 is DFQATT and CDR2 is SNEGSKA (reference sequence). There are 14 residues in the CDR3. This chain's CDR3 is CSARDPAMNTEAFF.

This chain links TRBV7-2 with TRBJ1-3. CDR1 and CDR2 from the germline V gene are SGHTA and FQGNSA. The CDR3 is 17 residues long. This CDR3 reads CASSLHPLPGPGNTIYF.

The rearrangement links TRBV6-1 to TRBJ2-1. Germline V gene lookup returns CDR1 MNHNS and CDR2 SASEGT. This CDR3 region has 14 residues. CDR3 protein: CASTRRALYNEQFF.